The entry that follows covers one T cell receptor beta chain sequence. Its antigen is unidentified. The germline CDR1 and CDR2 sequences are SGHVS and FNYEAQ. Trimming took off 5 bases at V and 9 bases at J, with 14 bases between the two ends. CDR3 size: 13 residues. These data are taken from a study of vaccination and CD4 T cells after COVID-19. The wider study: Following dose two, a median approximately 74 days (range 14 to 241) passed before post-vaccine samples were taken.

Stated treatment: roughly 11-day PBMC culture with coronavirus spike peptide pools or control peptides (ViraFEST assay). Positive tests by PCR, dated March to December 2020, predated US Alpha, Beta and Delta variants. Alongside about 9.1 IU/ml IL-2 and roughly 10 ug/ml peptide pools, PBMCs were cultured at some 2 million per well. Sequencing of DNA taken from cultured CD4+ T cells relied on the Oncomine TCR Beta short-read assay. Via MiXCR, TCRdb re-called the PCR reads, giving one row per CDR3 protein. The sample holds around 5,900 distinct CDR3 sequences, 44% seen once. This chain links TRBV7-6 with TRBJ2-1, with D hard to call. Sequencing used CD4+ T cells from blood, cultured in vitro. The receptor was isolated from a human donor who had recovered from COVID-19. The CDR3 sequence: CASSPPLRVEQFF. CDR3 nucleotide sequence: TGTGCCAGCAGCCCCCCGCTGCGAGTTGAGCAGTTCTTC.